Sequencing of this T cell receptor (beta chain) was carried out in a study of cytomegalovirus exposure and HLA in healthy donors. Study results and limitations: Most sequenced TCRs were rare (though some public TCRs occurred in many donors). Cytomegalovirus association was assigned to 150 to 200 TCR beta chains. It was confirmed in vitro that a few of the CMV-associated chains were specific for CMV antigens.

As for this clone: The antigen remains unidentified.

Germline trimming cut 9 bases from V and 0 bases from J; bases unmatched to any gene: 3. The CDR3 has 13 residues. Germline V CDR1 and CDR2: LNHDA, SQIVND (reference sequence). Primers for the PCR totalled 60 Vbeta and 13 Jbeta. Profiling relied on immunoSEQ multiplex PCR, and the TCRdb table lists in-frame clones only, not all of them. The sample lists around 140,000 clones; approximately 87% were seen once. The J gene is TRBJ1-1, the V gene TRBV19, with TRBD1 matching over 8 bases. The clonotype comes from a woman in her 30s in good health and CMV-seronegative. The sequencing sample was made of PBMCs. This CDR3 reads CASGTGLNTEAFF. CDR3 sequence (DNA): TGTGCCAGCGGGACAGGACTGAACACTGAAGCTTTCTTT.